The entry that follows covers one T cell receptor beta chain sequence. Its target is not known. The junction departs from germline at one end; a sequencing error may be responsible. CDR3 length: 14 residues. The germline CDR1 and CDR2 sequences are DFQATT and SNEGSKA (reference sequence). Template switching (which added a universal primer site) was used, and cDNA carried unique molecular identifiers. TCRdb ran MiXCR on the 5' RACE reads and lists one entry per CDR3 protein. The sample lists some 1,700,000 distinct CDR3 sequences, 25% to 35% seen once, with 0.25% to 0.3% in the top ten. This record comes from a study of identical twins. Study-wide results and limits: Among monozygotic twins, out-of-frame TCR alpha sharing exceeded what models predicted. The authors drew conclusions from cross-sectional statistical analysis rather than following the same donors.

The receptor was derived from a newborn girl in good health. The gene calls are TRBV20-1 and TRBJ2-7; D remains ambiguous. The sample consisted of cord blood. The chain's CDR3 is CSARGVVMGYGQYF. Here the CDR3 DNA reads TGCAGTGCTAGGGGCGTAGTAATGGGCTACGGGCAGTACTTC.